This T cell receptor beta chain comes out of a study of T-cell reconstitution after alpha-beta-depleted transplantation in children (dated by TCRdb to between 2015 and 2016). In the study overall: The study quantitatively tracked T-cell immune reconstitution after TCRalphabeta/CD19-depleted allogeneic hematopoietic cell transplantation in children using TCR repertoire profiling.

Cut back by 6 bases and 3 bases, the V and J ends lie 15 bases apart. The CDR3 runs 15 residues from the cysteine to the phenylalanine. Here the CDR3 DNA is all that survives: 45 bases in frame from base 1. This clonotype was observed a few times. The antigen it binds to is not known. The sample holds no much larger clone one base away, and base qualities are not on file. The library relied on PCR. The reads were generated on an Illumina HiSeq 2500. TCR libraries were prepared with molecular barcoding, using unique molecular identifiers to normalize TCRbeta repertoire quantification. TCRdb's own reprocessing of the public reads used fastp at Q25 and MiXCR and kept productive beta chains. Rows are unified per CDR3 protein, each entry keeping the most common DNA and genes. This sample lists about 610,000 distinct CDR3 sequences; roughly a tenth were detected once. The ten top clones hold approximately 4.1% of the sample.

The chain was built from TRBV12-3 or TRBV12-4 and TRBJ1-5; a weak D assignment points to TRBD1 (5 bases agree). The sample was PBMCs from the stem cell graft donor, taken from the stem cell graft. The receptor was derived from a human donor who donated a stem cell graft to a child with acute myeloid leukemia. The CDR3 here reads CASSRSGRINQPQHF. The DNA reads as follows: TGTGCCAGCAGCCGCTCGGGACGGATCAATCAGCCCCAGCATTTT.